These 31 T cell receptor beta chains share one sample of origin, sequenced in a study of brain T cells in children with intractable seizures. The data were produced by immunoSEQ multiplex PCR, yet TCRdb's version contains in-frame clones alone and is incomplete. The table includes about 340,000 clones, over 90% detected once. Time point meaning: blood from clinic visit 5 months post-surgery; TSC patient then seizure free. Material: peripheral blood, obtained less than 6 months after surgery. These receptors were collected from a boy younger than two with tuberous sclerosis and intractable seizures.

The genes are TRBV5-1 and TRBJ1-5, with 7 bases identical to TRBD1. The CDR3 runs to 14 residues. Trimming removed 4 bases from V and 5 bases from J; junction bases left unmatched: 6. Looked up from germline, CDR1 is SGHRS and CDR2 is YFSETQ. The DNA of the CDR3 is TGCGCCAGCAGCCTCCGACAGGGTGATCAGCCCCAGCATTTT. The encoded protein is CASSLRQGDQPQHF.

The rearrangement joins TRBV15 to TRBJ2-3; either TRBD1 or TRBD2 may supply D (5 bases each). CDR3 length: 18 residues. V lost 2 bases, J lost 0 bases, and 18 bases lay in between. CDR1 LNHNV and CDR2 YYDKDF come from the germline V gene (reference sequence). This CDR3 reads CATSRLGRGGGSTDTQYF. The CDR3 DNA reads as TGTGCCACCAGCAGACTGGGTAGGGGTGGGGGTAGCACAGATACGCAGTATTTT.

This chain links TRBV4-1 with TRBJ2-6; D might be TRBD1 (6 bases). Germline V gene data show CDR1 as MGHRA and CDR2 as YSYEKL. The ends were cut back, 4 bases at V and 0 bases at J, with 16 bases in the middle. This CDR3 is 18 amino acids long. The CDR3 DNA reads TGCGCCAGCAGCCGGCAGGACAGATTAGTCTCTGGGGCCAACGTCCTGACTTTC. Encoded protein: CASSRQDRLVSGANVLTF.

This rearrangement joins TRBV7-2 to TRBJ2-7, with 8 bases matching TRBD2. CDR1 SGHTA and CDR2 FQGNSA come from the germline V gene. This CDR3 has 14 amino acids. V shed 0 bases and J 2 bases; nucleotides not matched to a gene: 0. The CDR3 reads CASSLARGAYEQYF. Here the CDR3 DNA reads TGTGCCAGCAGCTTAGCGCGGGGGGCCTACGAGCAGTACTTC.

The CDR3 region is CASSQVPGGNQPQHF. The CDR3 DNA reads as TGTGCCAGCAGCCAAGTACCGGGGGGCAATCAGCCCCAGCATTTT. This rearrangement joins TRBV4-2 to TRBJ1-5; tentatively, D is TRBD1 (5 bases). The CDR3 contains 15 residues. The germline CDR1 and CDR2 sequences are LGHNA and YNFKEQ. V gave up 1 base and J gave up 2 bases, with 9 bases separating them.

With respect to this clone: A read error is likely, as this CDR3 ends without the conserved phenylalanine or tryptophan. It is unclear where the CDR3 begins or ends on the DNA, so no DNA is shown, and the CDR3 is as TCRdb lists it. The V and J genes are TRBV28 and TRBJ1-1. The germline V gene has CDR1 MDHEN and CDR2 SYDVKM. The CDR3 extends over 15 residues, inclusive of both ends. CDR3: CASSLGPLAGPPGLG.

The chain recombines TRBV4-1 with TRBJ2-7; maybe TRBD1 (6 bases). Germline V gene lookup returns CDR1 MGHRA and CDR2 YSYEKL. V gave up 0 bases and J gave up 2 bases, with 17 bases separating them. This CDR3 is built from 17 residues. The CDR3 DNA is TGCGCCAGCAGCCAAGATCTTAATACAGGGAACCCCTACGAGCAGTACTTC. Protein sequence: CASSQDLNTGNPYEQYF.

V usage is TRBV6-5 and J usage is TRBJ1-2, with TRBD1 matching over 7 bases. With V trimmed by 5 bases and J by 10 bases, 13 bases remained unmatched. The CDR3 consists of 14 residues. Germline values: CDR1 MNHEY, CDR2 SVGAGI. The CDR3 loop is CASSQTGSIEVYTF. The CDR3 bases are TGTGCCAGCAGTCAGACAGGGTCAATTGAAGTCTACACCTTC.

The genes are TRBV28 and TRBJ2-2; D may be TRBD2 (6 bases). The ends were cut back, 3 bases at V and 6 bases at J, with 14 bases in the middle. This CDR3 has 15 amino acids. In germline, CDR1 is MDHEN, CDR2 SYDVKM. The CDR3 nucleotides are TGTGCCAGCAGTTTTTACGGGAGTGTCGCCGGGGAGCTGTTTTTT. Translating gives CASSFYGSVAGELFF.

On this clone: Other nucleotide sequences from this sample produce the same CDR3. V gene TRBV2 combines with J gene TRBJ2-7; D remains unclear. Germline values: CDR1 SNHLY, CDR2 FYNNEI. The CDR3 runs to 10 residues. Trimming left V 8 bases short and J 3 bases short, with 5 bases between. CDR3 residues: CASGDYEQYF. The DNA of the CDR3 is TGTGCCAGCGGGGACTACGAGCAGTACTTC.

The V and J genes are TRBV11-2 and TRBJ2-5; D ambiguous. V was trimmed by 3 bases and J by 5 bases, leaving 13 bases between them. CDR1 and CDR2 (germline): SGHAT, FQNNGV. This CDR3 spans 14 amino acids. The CDR3 loop is CASSFSGPWETQYF. The CDR3 DNA sequence: TGTGCCAGCAGCTTTTCCGGTCCTTGGGAGACCCAGTACTTC. Full variable domain (outside the CDR3, taken from reference TRBV11-2 and TRBJ2-5): EAGVAQSPRYKIIEKRQSVAFWCNPISGHATLYWYQQILGQGPKLLIQFQNNGVVDDSQLPKDRFSAERLKGVDSTLKIQPAKLEDSAVYLCASSFSGPWETQYFGPGTRLLVL.

The chain is built from TRBV5-1 and TRBJ1-1, with D perhaps TRBD1 (6 bases). This CDR3 has 14 residues. Trimming cost V 2 bases and J 3 bases, with 11 bases left between them. CDR1 SGHRS and CDR2 YFSETQ come from the germline V gene. CDR3 coding DNA: TGCGCCAGCAGCTTATCCAGGGGAGACACTGAAGCTTTCTTT. This gives the protein CASSLSRGDTEAFF.

In DNA, the CDR3 is TGTGCCAGCAGCTTACAAGCGGCAGGGGTGACTGAAGCTTTCTTT. Translation gives CASSLQAAGVTEAFF. The rearrangement links TRBV7-3 to TRBJ1-1; possibly TRBD1 for D (6 bases). Trimming pared 2 bases from V and 5 bases from J, leaving 15 bases between. The CDR3 runs 15 residues. CDR1 is SGHTA and CDR2 is FQGTGA in the germline V gene.

The chain uses TRBV27 and TRBJ2-1; 9 bases fit TRBD1. The CDR3 sequence is 21 residues long. Germline V gene lookup returns CDR1 MNHEY and CDR2 SMNVEV (reference sequence). V gave up 5 bases and J gave up 1 base; unmatched junction bases: 21. CDR3 sequence (DNA): TGTGCCAGCAGTCCCATAATTTGGGGACAGGGCCCCTATAAGTCCTACAATGAGCAGTTCTTC. This encodes CASSPIIWGQGPYKSYNEQFF.

The V call is TRBV10-3, the J call TRBJ2-2, with D unclear. The V end lost 5 bases, the J end lost 2 bases, and 9 bases lay between the germline ends. Per germline, CDR1 ENHRY and CDR2 SYGVKD. This CDR3 contains 14 residues. The CDR3 bases are TGTGCCATCAGTTCGGGCTTCAACACCGGGGAGCTGTTTTTT. Amino acids: CAISSGFNTGELFF.

The chain carries TRBV3-1 (or the pseudogene TRBV3-2) and TRBJ2-3, with D perhaps matching TRBD2 (6 bases). CDR1 LGHDT and CDR2 YNNKEL come from the germline V gene (reference sequence). With 3 bases removed from V and 0 bases from J, the gap between germline ends came to 10 bases. This CDR3 is 15 amino acids long. The CDR3: CASSHGGTSTDTQYF. CDR3 bases: TGTGCCAGCAGCCATGGCGGGACCAGCACAGATACGCAGTATTTT.

The chain joins TRBV6-5 to TRBJ2-7; no firm D call. This CDR3 has 14 residues. Germline V gives CDR1 MNHEY, CDR2 SVGAGI. The V and J ends lost 6 bases and 4 bases respectively, with 16 bases between them. The CDR3 DNA reads TGTGCCAGCAGCCCATTGGGGTTACAGTACGAGCAGTACTTC. It yields the protein CASSPLGLQYEQYF.

The gene calls are TRBV6-5 and TRBJ2-7, with 14 nucleotides matching TRBD2. The CDR3 sequence is 14 residues long. Looked up from germline, CDR1 is MNHEY and CDR2 is SVGAGI. The J segment lost 6 bases and the V segment lost 6 bases, leaving 4 bases of the junction unmatched. The CDR3 loop reads CASRAGLAGGEQYF. In nucleotides, the CDR3 is TGTGCCAGCAGGGCCGGACTAGCGGGAGGCGAGCAGTACTTC.

This rearrangement joins TRBV11-3 to TRBJ2-2, with TRBD1 identical over 7 bases. V dropped 1 base and J dropped 0; count of bases not matched to a gene: 11. Per germline, CDR1 SGHNT and CDR2 YENEEA. The CDR3 contains 19 residues. The CDR3 sequence is CASSLALTKDRTNTGELFF. The CDR3 nucleotides are TGTGCCAGCAGCTTAGCCCTAACAAAGGACAGGACGAACACCGGGGAGCTGTTTTTT.

This clone was picked up a small number of times. The J gene is TRBJ2-1, the V gene TRBV5-1; TRBD1 aligns across 7 bases. The CDR3 covers 14 residues. Trimming removed 4 bases from V and 5 bases from J; junction bases left unmatched: 6. Per the germline V gene, CDR1 is SGHRS and CDR2 is YFSETQ. DNA for the CDR3: TGCGCCAGCAGCGAGGGGACAGCGAACAATGAGCAGTTCTTC. Its protein is CASSEGTANNEQFF.

The chain links TRBV2 to TRBJ1-3; D may be TRBD1 (6 bases). Looked up from germline, CDR1 is SNHLY and CDR2 is FYNNEI. Trimming took 7 bases from V and 4 from J, leaving 14 bases between them. The CDR3 totals 14 residues. Written as DNA, the CDR3 is TGTGCCAGCAATATAAAAGGACAGGGAAACACCATATATTTT. Amino acid sequence: CASNIKGQGNTIYF.

The chain uses TRBV4-1 and TRBJ1-1, with D unclear. Germline V gives CDR1 MGHRA, CDR2 YSYEKL. This CDR3 has 15 amino acids. The V and J ends lost 0 bases and 5 bases respectively, with 13 bases between them. CDR3 nucleotide sequence: TGCGCCAGCAGCCAAGATAGTGGGGATGGGACTGAAGCTTTCTTT. Its protein product is CASSQDSGDGTEAFF.

Only one count was recorded for this clone. The chain employs TRBV18 and TRBJ1-2, with D perhaps matching TRBD1 (5 bases). Trimming shortened V by 5 bases and J by 4 bases, and 14 bases separated the two germline ends. Germline loops: CDR1 KGHSH, CDR2 LQKENI. The CDR3 is made up of 14 amino acids. CDR3 bases: TGTGCCAGCTCATACCCCCAGGGATTCTATGGCTACACCTTC. Its protein product is CASSYPQGFYGYTF.

CDR3 nucleotide sequence: TGCGCCAGCAGCGATCTGACGGTGAACACTGAAGCTTTCTTT. Protein product: CASSDLTVNTEAFF. The rearrangement links TRBV5-1 to TRBJ1-1; D remains ambiguous. Looked up from germline, CDR1 is SGHRS and CDR2 is YFSETQ. The V end was cut by 4 bases, the J end by 0 bases, with 10 bases between. CDR3 length: 14 residues.

The gene calls are TRBV6-1 and TRBJ2-7, with 10 positions matching TRBD2. The CDR3 contains 16 residues. V shed 4 bases and J 2 bases; nucleotides not matched to a gene: 8. Germline loops: CDR1 MNHNS, CDR2 SASEGT. The CDR3 loop reads CASSAAGLAATYEQYF. CDR3 sequence (DNA): TGTGCCAGCAGTGCTGCAGGACTAGCGGCTACCTACGAGCAGTACTTC.

This chain joins TRBV19 and TRBJ2-7, with D unresolved. Per the germline V gene, CDR1 is LNHDA and CDR2 is SQIVND (reference sequence). Trimming cost V 0 bases and J 3 bases, with 6 bases left between them. The CDR3 is made up of 13 amino acids. The CDR3 spells CASSIDAFYEQYF. The CDR3 DNA is TGTGCCAGTAGTATAGACGCGTTCTACGAGCAGTACTTC.

The chain uses TRBV4-2 and TRBJ2-7; 8 bases agree with TRBD2. Unmatched junction bases numbered 13, after V lost 4 bases and J lost 5 bases. There are 16 residues in the CDR3. Germline-derived CDR1 and CDR2 are LGHNA and YNFKEQ. CDR3 in amino acids: CASSLKYTGGTHEQYF. The CDR3 DNA reads TGTGCCAGCAGCCTAAAATATACGGGAGGGACTCACGAGCAGTACTTC.

The chain is built from TRBV6-6 and TRBJ2-7, with 9 bases fitting TRBD1. Per the germline V gene, CDR1 is MNHNY and CDR2 is SVGAGI (reference sequence). The CDR3 covers 14 residues. With V trimmed by 2 bases and J by 2 bases, 1 base remained unmatched. The CDR3 sequence: CASSYGTGPYEQYF. CDR3 sequence (DNA): TGTGCCAGCAGTTACGGGACAGGGCCCTACGAGCAGTACTTC.

The J gene is TRBJ1-2, the V gene TRBV11-3, with D unclear. The CDR3 spans 11 residues. With 3 bases removed from V and 6 bases from J, the gap between germline ends came to 5 bases. Germline CDR1 is SGHNT and CDR2 is YENEEA. The CDR3 DNA sequence: TGTGCCAGCAGCTTCGGGGATGGCTACACCTTC. Amino acids: CASSFGDGYTF.

In its sample, this clone was seen a few times. The rearrangement links TRBV5-4 to TRBJ1-1; maybe TRBD1 (5 bases). The CDR3 extends over 14 amino acids. V lost 0 bases to trimming and J lost 0 bases, with 6 bases between them. Germline loops: CDR1 SGHNT, CDR2 YYREEE (reference sequence). For the CDR3, the DNA is TGTGCCAGCAGCTTGGACAGGCTGAACACTGAAGCTTTCTTT. Translated, it gives CASSLDRLNTEAFF.

This sequence joins TRBV29-1 and TRBJ2-2; 11 bases match TRBD1. V dropped 3 bases and J dropped 6; count of bases not matched to a gene: 9. The CDR3 length is 16 residues. Germline CDR1 SQVTM, CDR2 ANQGSEA. In DNA form, the CDR3 reads TGCAGCGTTGAGTCCCGACCGGGACAGGGGGCCGGGGAGCTGTTTTTT. Translating it yields CSVESRPGQGAGELFF.